The 7 T cell receptor beta chains in this list originate from one sample, sequenced in a study of shared clonotypes between healthy human individuals. Sequenced by immunoSEQ multiplex PCR; TCRdb stores in-frame clones only, minus some. The data contain around 1.6 million clones, nearly 99% of them seen just once; the ten biggest clones take up roughly 0.45%. Input material: naive CD4+ T cells sorted from blood. Subset noted: CD45RA+ positively selected. The receptors derive from a man aged 30 to 45 in good health.

V usage is TRBV7-9 and J usage is TRBJ2-7, with D perhaps TRBD1 or TRBD2 (6 bases each). Trimming left V 1 base short and J 2 bases short, with 12 bases between. The CDR3 spans 15 residues. Germline V lookup: CDR1 SEHNR, CDR2 FQNEAQ (reference sequence). The CDR3 here is CASSLGGGGPYEQYF. In nucleotides, the CDR3 is TGTGCCAGCAGCTTAGGTGGAGGGGGTCCCTACGAGCAGTACTTC.

The J gene is TRBJ2-7, the V gene TRBV7-2; 7 bases are a match to TRBD2. The CDR3 consists of 14 residues. V was pared by 5 bases and J by 4 bases, with 8 bases of the junction left unmatched. From germline, CDR1 is SGHTA and CDR2 FQGNSA. The CDR3 region has the DNA TGTGCCAGCAGCGCTTCTAGCGGAGGGTACGAGCAGTACTTC. It specifies CASSASSGGYEQYF.

This chain joins TRBV7-8 and TRBJ2-7, with TRBD2 identical over 12 bases. The trim removed 8 bases at V and 4 bases at J, leaving 6 bases unmatched. Germline CDR1 SGHVS, CDR2 FQNEAQ. This CDR3 has 14 amino acids. In nucleotides, the CDR3 is TGTGCCAGCTGCCGAGGGACTAGCGGGTACGAGCAGTACTTC. This codes for CASCRGTSGYEQYF.

Remarks on this clone: This sample includes further DNA sequences coding for the same CDR3. The V gene is TRBV6-6, the J gene TRBJ2-5; no firm D call. CDR3 size: 12 residues. Germline lookup yields CDR1 MNHNY and CDR2 SVGAGI (reference sequence). Trimming shortened V by 3 bases and J by 2 bases, and 4 bases separated the two germline ends. CDR3 nucleotide sequence: TGTGCCAGCAGTTATTTTCAAGAGACCCAGTACTTC. This translates into CASSYFQETQYF.

The chain has TRBV7-3 and TRBJ2-7, with D perhaps matching TRBD1 (6 bases). In germline, CDR1 is SGHTA, CDR2 FQGTGA. CDR3 size: 16 residues. V was shortened by 5 bases and J by 3 bases, with 20 bases between the two germline ends. The chain's CDR3 is CASSPRPGTFYYEQYF. CDR3 bases: TGTGCCAGCAGCCCCAGACCGGGGACATTCTACTACGAGCAGTACTTC.

The chain uses TRBV6-1 and TRBJ1-5; TRBD1 matches at 7 bases. The CDR3 contains 15 residues. V was clipped by 4 bases and J by 7 bases; unmatched bases: 10. CDR1 is MNHNS and CDR2 is SASEGT in the germline V gene. The chain's CDR3 is CASSGATGNTQPQHF. In nucleotides, the CDR3 is TGTGCCAGCAGTGGAGCGACAGGGAATACACAGCCCCAGCATTTT.

V usage is TRBV14 and J usage is TRBJ1-2, with a weak D call TRBD1 (5 bases). The V gene lost 0 bases and the J gene lost 8 bases, with 16 bases spanning the gap. Germline V gives CDR1 SGHDN, CDR2 FVKESK. The CDR3 has 15 amino acids. CDR3 region: CASSQDFGTWRGYTF. The CDR3, as DNA: TGTGCCAGCAGCCAAGATTTTGGGACCTGGCGGGGCTACACCTTC.